The clone carrying this T cell receptor (beta chain) appeared a few times. No antigen is known for it. This specimen belongs to a study of T-cell reconstitution after alpha-beta-depleted transplantation in children. General observations from the study: The high TCRbeta diversity at day 60 in some patients came from surviving recipient T cells and thymic progenitors. There were reportedly several hundred expanded graft clones from which alpha-beta T cells came about two months after transplant. One year after transplant, T-cell counts and diversity came mostly from newly produced T cells.

TCRbeta library construction was performed incorporating unique molecular identifiers. TCRdb called the PCR reads again in MiXCR, with one record for every CDR3 protein. The sample lists some 310,000 distinct CDR3 sequences; around 20% were seen once. This CDR3 has 14 amino acids. Trimming cost V 2 bases and J 3 bases, with 8 bases left between them. Germline lookup yields CDR1 MNHEY and CDR2 SVGAGI. The input for sequencing was PBMCs, mostly from graft donor cells, taken 180 days after TCRalphabeta/CD19-depleted stem cell transplant. This sequence joins TRBV6-5 and TRBJ2-4; TRBD1 might be the D (5 bases). The sequence was collected from a male patient younger than 18 who had a stem cell transplant for acute lymphoblastic leukemia, so the T cells may come from the graft donor. CDR3 nucleotide sequence: TGTGCCAGCAGTTACAGCAGGGTCAAAAACATTCAGTACTTC. Protein: CASSYSRVKNIQYF.